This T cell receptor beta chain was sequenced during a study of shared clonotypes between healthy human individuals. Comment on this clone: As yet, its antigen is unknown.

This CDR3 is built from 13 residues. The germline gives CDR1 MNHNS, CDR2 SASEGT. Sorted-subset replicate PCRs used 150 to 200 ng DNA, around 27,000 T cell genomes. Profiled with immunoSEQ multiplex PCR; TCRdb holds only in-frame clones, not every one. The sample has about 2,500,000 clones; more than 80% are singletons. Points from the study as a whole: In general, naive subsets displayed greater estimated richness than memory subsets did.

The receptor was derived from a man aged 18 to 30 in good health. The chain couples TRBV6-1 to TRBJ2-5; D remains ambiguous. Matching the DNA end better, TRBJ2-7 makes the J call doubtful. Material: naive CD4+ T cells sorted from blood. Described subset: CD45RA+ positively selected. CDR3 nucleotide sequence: TGTGCCAGCAGTCCTGGGTTCTCCTACGAGCAGTACTTC. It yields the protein CASSPGFSYEQYF.